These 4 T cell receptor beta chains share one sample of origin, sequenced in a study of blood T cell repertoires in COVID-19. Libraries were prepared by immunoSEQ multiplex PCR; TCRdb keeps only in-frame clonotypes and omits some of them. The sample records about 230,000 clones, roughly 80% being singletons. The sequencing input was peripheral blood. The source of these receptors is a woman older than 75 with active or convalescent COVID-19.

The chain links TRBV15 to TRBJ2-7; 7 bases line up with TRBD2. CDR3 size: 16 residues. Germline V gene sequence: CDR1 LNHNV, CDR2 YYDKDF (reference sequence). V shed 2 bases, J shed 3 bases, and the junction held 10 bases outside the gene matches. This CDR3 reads CATSRLVGTNVYEQYF. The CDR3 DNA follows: TGTGCCACCAGCAGATTAGTCGGGACTAACGTCTACGAGCAGTACTTC.

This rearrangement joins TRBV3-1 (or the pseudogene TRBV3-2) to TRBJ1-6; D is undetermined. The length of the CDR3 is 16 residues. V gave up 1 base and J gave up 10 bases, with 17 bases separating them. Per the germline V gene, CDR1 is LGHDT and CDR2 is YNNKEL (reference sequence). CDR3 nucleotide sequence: TGTGCCAGCAGCCAAGTAGGTACACTAAGAGGCTCACCCCTCCACTTT. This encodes CASSQVGTLRGSPLHF.

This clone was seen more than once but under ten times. CDR3 bases: TGTGCCAGCACCAAACCCGGGACAGCCTACGAGCAGTACTTC. It translates to CASTKPGTAYEQYF. This chain joins TRBV6-5 and TRBJ2-7; 7 bases are a match to TRBD1. Germline loops: CDR1 MNHEY, CDR2 SVGAGI. This CDR3 is 14 amino acids long. V was clipped by 7 bases and J by 2 bases; unmatched bases: 8.

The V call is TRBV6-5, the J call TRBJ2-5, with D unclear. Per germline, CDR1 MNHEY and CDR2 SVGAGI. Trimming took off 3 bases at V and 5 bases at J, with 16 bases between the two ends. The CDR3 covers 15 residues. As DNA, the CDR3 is TGTGCCAGCAGTTATGGGTACCTGCGGAGTGAGACCCAGTACTTC. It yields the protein CASSYGYLRSETQYF.